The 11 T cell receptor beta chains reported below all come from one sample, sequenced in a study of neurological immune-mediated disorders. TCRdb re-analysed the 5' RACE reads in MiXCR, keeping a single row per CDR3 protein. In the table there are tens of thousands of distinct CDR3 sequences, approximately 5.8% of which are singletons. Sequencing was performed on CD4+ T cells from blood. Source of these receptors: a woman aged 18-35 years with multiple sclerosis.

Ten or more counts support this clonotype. The CDR3 protein is CSARGLAGDYEQYV. The CDR3, as DNA: TGCAGTGCTAGAGGACTAGCGGGAGACTACGAGCAGTACGTC. This sequence joins TRBV20-1 and TRBJ2-7, with TRBD2 identical over 12 bases. Losses at the gene ends were 1 base for V and 3 bases for J; bases not matched to a gene: 1. The CDR3 sequence is 14 residues long. Germline CDR1 DFQATT, CDR2 SNEGSKA (reference sequence).

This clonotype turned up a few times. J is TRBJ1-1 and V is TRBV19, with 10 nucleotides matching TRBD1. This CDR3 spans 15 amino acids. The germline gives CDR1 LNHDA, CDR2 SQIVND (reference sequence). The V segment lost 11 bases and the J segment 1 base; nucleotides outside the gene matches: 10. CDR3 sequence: CAFRVRTGGNTEAFF. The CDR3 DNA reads TGTGCCTTTAGGGTCCGGACAGGGGGGAACACTGAAGCTTTCTTT.

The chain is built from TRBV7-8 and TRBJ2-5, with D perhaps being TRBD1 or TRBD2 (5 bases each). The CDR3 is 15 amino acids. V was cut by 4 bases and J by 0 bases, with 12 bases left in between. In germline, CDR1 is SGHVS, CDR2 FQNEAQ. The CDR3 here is CASSSGPGDQETQYF. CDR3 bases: TGTGCCAGCAGCTCGGGACCTGGGGACCAAGAGACCCAGTACTTC.

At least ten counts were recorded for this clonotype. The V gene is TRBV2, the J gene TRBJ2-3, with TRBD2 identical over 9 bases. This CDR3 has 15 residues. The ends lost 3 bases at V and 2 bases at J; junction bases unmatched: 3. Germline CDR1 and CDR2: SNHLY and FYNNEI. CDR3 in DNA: TGTGCCAGCAGTGATCTAGCGGGGAACACAGATACGCAGTATTTT. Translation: CASSDLAGNTDTQYF.

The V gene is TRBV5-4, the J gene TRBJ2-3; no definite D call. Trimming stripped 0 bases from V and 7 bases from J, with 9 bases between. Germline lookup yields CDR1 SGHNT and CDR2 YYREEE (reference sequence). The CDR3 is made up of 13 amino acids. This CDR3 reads CASSLEWGNTQYF. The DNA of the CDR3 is TGTGCCAGCAGCTTGGAGTGGGGTAATACGCAGTATTTT.

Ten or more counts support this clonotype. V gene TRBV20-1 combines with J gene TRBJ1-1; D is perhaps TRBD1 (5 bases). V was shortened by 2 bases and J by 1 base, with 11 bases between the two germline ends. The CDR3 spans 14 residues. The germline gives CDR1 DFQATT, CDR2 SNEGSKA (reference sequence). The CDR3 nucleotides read TGCAGTGCTAGAAAAGGACACTGGAACACTGAAGCTTTCTTT. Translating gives CSARKGHWNTEAFF.

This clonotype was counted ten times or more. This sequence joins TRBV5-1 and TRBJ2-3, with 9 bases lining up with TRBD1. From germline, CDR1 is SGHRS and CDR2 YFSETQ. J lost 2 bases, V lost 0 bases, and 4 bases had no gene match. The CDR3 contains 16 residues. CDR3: CASSLGGQGYTDTQYF. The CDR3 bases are TGCGCCAGCAGCTTGGGAGGACAGGGGTACACAGATACGCAGTATTTT. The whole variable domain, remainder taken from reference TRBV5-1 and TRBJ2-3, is KAGVTQTPRYLIKTRGQQVTLSCSPISGHRSVSWYQQTPGQGLQFLFEYFSETQRNKGNFPGRFSGRQFSNSRSEMNVSTLELGDSALYLCASSLGGQGYTDTQYFGPGTRLTVL.

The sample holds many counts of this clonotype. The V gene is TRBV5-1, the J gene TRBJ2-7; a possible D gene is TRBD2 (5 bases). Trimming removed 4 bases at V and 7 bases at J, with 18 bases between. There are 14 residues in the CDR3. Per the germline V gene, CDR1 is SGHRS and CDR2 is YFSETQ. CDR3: CASSVFLGVEEQYV. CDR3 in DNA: TGCGCCAGCAGCGTCTTCCTCGGGGTTGAAGAGCAGTACGTC.

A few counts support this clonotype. The CDR3 is CASSLRGAGPQETQYF. The CDR3 DNA follows: TGTGCCAGCAGCTTACGGGGGGCCGGCCCCCAAGAGACCCAGTACTTC. The chain links TRBV7-8 to TRBJ2-5, with TRBD2 as a possible D gene (7 bases). CDR1 and CDR2 (germline): SGHVS, FQNEAQ. Trimming pared 2 bases from V and 1 base from J, leaving 14 bases between. This CDR3 is built from 16 residues.

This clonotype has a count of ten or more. CDR3 sequence (DNA): TGCAGCGTTGAGGGGACAGCCTTCACAGATACGCAGTATTTT. As protein: CSVEGTAFTDTQYF. The chain couples TRBV29-1 to TRBJ2-3; 7 positions agree with TRBD1. The trim removed 3 bases at V and 2 bases at J, leaving 5 bases unmatched. The CDR3 is 14 residues long. Germline V lookup: CDR1 SQVTM, CDR2 ANQGSEA.

The CDR3 nucleotides read TGTGCCAGCACCAACAGGGAAACCTACGAGCAGTACTTC. This encodes CASTNRETYEQYF. V and J are TRBV7-9 and TRBJ2-7; the D gene is possibly TRBD1 (6 bases). Looked up from germline, CDR1 is SEHNR and CDR2 is FQNEAQ (reference sequence). Trimming shortened V by 7 bases and J by 2 bases, and 12 bases separated the two germline ends. There are 13 residues in the CDR3.